What follows is one T cell receptor (beta chain) and its context. These data are taken from a study of CD8 T cells in Susac syndrome. The study sequenced TCR beta in blood CD8+ and CD4+ T cells. Healthy donors acted as controls, with matching for age and sex. The CD8+ and CD4+ T cells were negatively isolated, with the TEMRA cells enriched by FACS. Random hexamers served to reverse transcribe roughly 0.5 to 1 ug RNA. TCRdb reprocessed the immunoSEQ multiplex PCR reads with MiXCR, giving one entry per CDR3 protein. The sample includes roughly 110,000 distinct CDR3 sequences, around nine tenths of them seen just once. The receptor was derived from a human donor in good health. The sample taken for sequencing was CD4+ T cells from PBMCs.

CDR3 amino acids: CASSQLGEKLFF. The CDR3 DNA follows: TGTGCCAGCTCACAGCTAGGTGAAAAACTGTTTTTT. The V gene is TRBV18, the J gene TRBJ1-4; unclear D gene. Germline values: CDR1 KGHSH, CDR2 LQKENI. This CDR3 is built from 12 residues. V dropped 4 bases and J dropped 7 bases, with 7 bases sitting between them.